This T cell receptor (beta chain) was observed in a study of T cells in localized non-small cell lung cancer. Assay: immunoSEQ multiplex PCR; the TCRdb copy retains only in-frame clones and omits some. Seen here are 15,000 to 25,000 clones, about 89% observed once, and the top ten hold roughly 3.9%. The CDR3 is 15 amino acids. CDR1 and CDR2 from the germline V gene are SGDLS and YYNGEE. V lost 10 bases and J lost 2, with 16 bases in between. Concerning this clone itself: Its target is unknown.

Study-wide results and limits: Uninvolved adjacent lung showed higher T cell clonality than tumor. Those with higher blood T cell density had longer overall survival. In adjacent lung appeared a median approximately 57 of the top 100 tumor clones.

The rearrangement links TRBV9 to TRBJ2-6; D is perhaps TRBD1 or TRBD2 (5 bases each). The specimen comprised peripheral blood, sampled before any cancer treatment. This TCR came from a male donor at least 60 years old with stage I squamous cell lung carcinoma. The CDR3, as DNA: TGTGCCGCGAGTCCAGGGAGCCCTGGGGCCAACGTCCTGACTTTC. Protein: CAASPGSPGANVLTF.